Presented here are 5 T cell receptor beta chains from one specimen sequenced in a study of blood T cell repertoires in COVID-19. Profiled with immunoSEQ multiplex PCR; TCRdb holds only in-frame clones, not every one. The sample has 130,000 to 150,000 clones; about four fifths are singletons. Sequencing input: peripheral blood. Receptors were obtained from a human donor with acute or convalescent COVID-19. The donor label of this sample is uncertain.

V and J are TRBV29-1 and TRBJ1-1; D not resolved. Germline CDR1 and CDR2: SQVTM and ANQGSEA. Trimming took 6 bases from V and 0 from J, leaving 5 bases between them. CDR3 size: 11 residues. The CDR3 sequence is CSVPMNTEAFF. CDR3 DNA: TGCAGCGTCCCCATGAACACTGAAGCTTTCTTT.

V is TRBV5-5 and J is TRBJ1-1; D gene ambiguous. The V and J ends lost 3 bases and 6 bases respectively, with 9 bases between them. The CDR3 is 12 amino acids. Germline loops: CDR1 SGHKS, CDR2 YYEKEE (reference sequence). CDR3 bases: TGTGCCAGCAGCTCCCGACGGGCTGAAGCTTTCTTT. This sequence encodes CASSSRRAEAFF.

This chain connects TRBV7-2 to TRBJ1-5; D possibly corresponds to TRBD1 (5 bases). The length of the CDR3 is 15 residues. Trimming left V 5 bases short and J 5 bases short, with 16 bases between. The V gene's germline CDR1 is SGHTA and CDR2 FQGNSA. CDR3 sequence (DNA): TGTGCCAGCAGCAAAAAAGCGGGGCTGGATCAGCCCCAGCATTTT. It is translated as CASSKKAGLDQPQHF. Complete variable domain (other parts from reference TRBV7-2 and TRBJ1-5): GAGVSQSPSNKVTEKGKDVELRCDPISGHTALYWYRQSLGQGLEFLIYFQGNSAPDKSGLPSDRFSAERTGGSVSTLTIQRTQQEDSAVYLCASSKKAGLDQPQHFGDGTRLSIL.

V usage is TRBV6-5 and J usage is TRBJ1-6, with D unresolved. Germline CDR1 MNHEY, CDR2 SVGAGI. Deletions cut 0 bases from V and 15 bases from J, with 9 bases between. This CDR3 is built from 12 residues. DNA of the CDR3: TGTGCCAGCAGTTACTCCCGGGGAGACCTCCACTTT. It codes for CASSYSRGDLHF.

The chain links TRBV24-1 to TRBJ2-5; 12 nucleotides agree with TRBD2. Per germline, CDR1 KGHDR and CDR2 SFDVKD. The junction had 3 bases not matched to a gene; V was cut back by 4 bases and J by 4 bases. This CDR3 has 15 residues. The CDR3 coding sequence is TGTGCCACCAGTGACCTAGCGGGGGGGACAGAGACCCAGTACTTC. As protein: CATSDLAGGTETQYF.